This T cell receptor (beta chain) was recorded in a study of spatial heterogeneity in lung cancer. Study in general: Consistent detection of more beta-chain than alpha-chain sequences was observed. Study-wide points: Resection saw ubiquitous expanded tumor TCRs appear in blood more than follow-up did.

The time point was: sample taken at primary tumor resection. The study sequenced unsorted whole RNA from tumor, nontumor lung or frozen PBMC. The donor population consisted of about 75 patients with untreated, early-stage non-small cell lung cancer. The CDR3 runs 14 residues. Unmatched junction bases numbered 3, after V lost 5 bases and J lost 2 bases. CDR1 is MNHEY and CDR2 is SVGEGT in the germline V gene. Ten or more counts support this clonotype. Its matching antigen is unknown. TCRdb independently ran MiXCR on the 5' RACE reads; one entry per CDR3 protein. The data show some 38,000 distinct CDR3 sequences, with 6.5% to 9.5% seen just once and under 30% held by the top ten.

The clonotype was recovered from a male donor with early-stage non-small cell lung cancer. The sequencing used PBMCs, collected at surgery. The V and J genes are TRBV6-2 or TRBV6-3 and TRBJ2-7, with 10 nucleotides matching TRBD1. In DNA, the CDR3 is TGTGCCAGCAGTGTTGGACAGGGGGCCTACGAGCAGTACGTC. This codes for CASSVGQGAYEQYV.